Listed below are T cell receptor beta chains from one sample, sequenced in a study of early T cells in non-severe SARS-CoV-2 infection. TCRdb ran MiXCR on the 5' RACE reads and lists one entry per CDR3 protein. Seen here are about 19,000 distinct CDR3 sequences, 5.9% observed once, and the top ten hold 6.3%. The sequenced sample was whole blood. The source is an adult who was a healthcare worker with PCR-confirmed SARS-CoV-2 infection or an uninfected control (not recorded which). The CDR3 runs from the conserved cysteine through the conserved F or W. The D gene is left open where the match is weak. Where a row states a size, it is once, few, many or the class of an expanded clone; other rows omit it.

d_gene: -
abundance: -
j_gene: TRBJ1-6
v_gene: TRBV29-1
CDR3nt: TGCAGCGTCACCGAGCAGTATAATTCACCCCTCCACTTT
CDR3aa: CSVTEQYNSPLHF

d_gene: -
abundance: many
j_gene: TRBJ2-3
v_gene: TRBV6-1
CDR3nt: TGTGCCAGCAGTCCTCGGATCCTGAAGGTTTCAGATACGCAGTATTTT
CDR3aa: CASSPRILKVSDTQYF

d_gene: -
abundance: -
j_gene: TRBJ2-1
v_gene: TRBV12-3/TRBV12-4
CDR3nt: TGTGCCAGCAGTCGCGACCCGTACTCCTACAATGAGCAGTTCTTC
CDR3aa: CASSRDPYSYNEQFF

d_gene: -
abundance: -
j_gene: TRBJ1-2
v_gene: TRBV3-1
CDR3nt: TGTGCCAGCAGCCAAGGCTGGGACACGGACTATGGCTACACCTTC
CDR3aa: CASSQGWDTDYGYTF

d_gene: -
abundance: medium-sized
j_gene: TRBJ1-6
v_gene: TRBV3-1
CDR3nt: TGTGCCAGCACCCCGGGCAGGGACGTTTCACCCCTCCACTTT
CDR3aa: CASTPGRDVSPLHF

d_gene: -
abundance: many
j_gene: TRBJ2-3
v_gene: TRBV11-3
CDR3nt: TGTGCCAGCAGCCTCTCGAATCTTGGTGGGGCAGATACGCAGTATTTT
CDR3aa: CASSLSNLGGADTQYF

d_gene: -
abundance: many
j_gene: TRBJ1-5
v_gene: TRBV20-1
CDR3nt: TGCAGTGCTAGAGAGGCCAGGGGACTTGGCAATCAGCCCCAGCATTTT
CDR3aa: CSAREARGLGNQPQHF

d_gene: TRBD2
abundance: many
j_gene: TRBJ2-2
v_gene: TRBV6-5
CDR3nt: TGTGCCAGCAGGGACTTAGCGGGAGGTCAAACCGGGGAGCTGTTTTTT
CDR3aa: CASRDLAGGQTGELFF

d_gene: -
abundance: many
j_gene: TRBJ1-1
v_gene: TRBV4-2
CDR3nt: TGTGCCAGCAGCCAAGAAAGAGGCAGTGAAGCTTTCTTT
CDR3aa: CASSQERGSEAFF

d_gene: -
abundance: few
j_gene: TRBJ1-2
v_gene: TRBV10-2
CDR3nt: TGCGCCAGCAGTGATGGAGATGTGGATGGCTACACCTTC
CDR3aa: CASSDGDVDGYTF

d_gene: -
abundance: many
j_gene: TRBJ2-7
v_gene: TRBV21-1
CDR3nt: TGTGCCAGCAGCAAAGGCTCCGACGGTACCTACGAGCAGTACTTC
CDR3aa: CASSKGSDGTYEQYF

d_gene: -
abundance: many
j_gene: TRBJ2-3
v_gene: TRBV27
CDR3nt: TGTGCCAGCAGGAGGTCGGTCACAGATACGCAGTATTTT
CDR3aa: CASRRSVTDTQYF

d_gene: -
abundance: many
j_gene: TRBJ2-2
v_gene: TRBV7-9
CDR3nt: TGTGCCAGCTATCAGGGGCACACCGGGGAGCTGTTTTTT
CDR3aa: CASYQGHTGELFF

d_gene: TRBD1
abundance: many
j_gene: TRBJ1-3
v_gene: TRBV10-3
CDR3nt: TGTGCCATCAGAACACCGCCCCCGAGACAGGGTATTTCAGCCGGGCCTGGAAACACCATATATTTT
CDR3aa: CAIRTPPPRQGISAGPGNTIYF

d_gene: -
abundance: few
j_gene: TRBJ1-2
v_gene: TRBV19
CDR3nt: TGTGCCAGTAGTGAGGTTGAAGCTAACTATGGCTACACCTTC
CDR3aa: CASSEVEANYGYTF

d_gene: -
abundance: many
j_gene: TRBJ2-5
v_gene: TRBV9
CDR3nt: TGTGCCAGCAGCGCCCGCGCTGACCAAGAGACCCAGTACTTC
CDR3aa: CASSARADQETQYF

d_gene: -
abundance: many
j_gene: TRBJ2-2
v_gene: TRBV11-2
CDR3nt: TGTGCCAGCAGACCAGCAGGGCCCGGGGAGCTGTTTTTT
CDR3aa: CASRPAGPGELFF

d_gene: -
abundance: medium-sized
j_gene: TRBJ2-7
v_gene: TRBV7-9
CDR3nt: TGTGCCAGCACCACAATACAGGGTGGGCACTACGAGCAGTACTTC
CDR3aa: CASTTIQGGHYEQYF

d_gene: TRBD1
abundance: many
j_gene: TRBJ2-7
v_gene: TRBV3-1
CDR3nt: TGTGCCAGCAGCCTAGGGGACAGGAGTCGTTACGAGCAGTACTTC
CDR3aa: CASSLGDRSRYEQYF

d_gene: -
abundance: many
j_gene: TRBJ1-3
v_gene: TRBV5-4
CDR3nt: TGTGCCAGCAGCTACGGGACGGCGTCTGGAAACACCATATATTTT
CDR3aa: CASSYGTASGNTIYF

d_gene: TRBD1
abundance: many
j_gene: TRBJ1-5
v_gene: TRBV18
CDR3nt: TGTGCCAGCTCACCGGACAGGGACCAGCCCCAGCATTTT
CDR3aa: CASSPDRDQPQHF

d_gene: -
abundance: many
j_gene: TRBJ1-2
v_gene: TRBV2
CDR3nt: TGTGCCAGCACGAAGGGGCGGGGCCTGGCTGACTATGGCTACACCTTC
CDR3aa: CASTKGRGLADYGYTF

d_gene: -
abundance: many
j_gene: TRBJ2-1
v_gene: TRBV12-3/TRBV12-4
CDR3nt: TGTGCCAGCAGTAGGCAGTGGGGGAGGGGGACCTACAATGAGCAGTTCTTC
CDR3aa: CASSRQWGRGTYNEQFF

d_gene: -
abundance: -
j_gene: TRBJ2-1
v_gene: TRBV11-2
CDR3nt: TGTGCCAGCAGCTTAGTGACTAGGAATGAGCAGTTCTTC
CDR3aa: CASSLVTRNEQFF

d_gene: TRBD2
abundance: -
j_gene: TRBJ2-3
v_gene: TRBV20-1
CDR3nt: TGCAGTGGCGAACTAGCGGGAGAAACAGATACGCAGTATTTT
CDR3aa: CSGELAGETDTQYF

d_gene: -
abundance: many
j_gene: TRBJ2-2
v_gene: TRBV20-1
CDR3nt: TGCAGTGCTAGAGATCCAACCGGGGACGGAGTTAACACCGGGGAGCTGTTTTTT
CDR3aa: CSARDPTGDGVNTGELFF

d_gene: TRBD2
abundance: many
j_gene: TRBJ2-7
v_gene: TRBV19
CDR3nt: TGTGCCAGTAGTATCGGCCTAGCGGGTCCCTACGAGCAGTACTTC
CDR3aa: CASSIGLAGPYEQYF

d_gene: -
abundance: many
j_gene: TRBJ1-6
v_gene: TRBV3-1
CDR3nt: TGTGCCAGCAGCCAAGAGAACAGAAATTCACCCCTCCACTTT
CDR3aa: CASSQENRNSPLHF

d_gene: -
abundance: many
j_gene: TRBJ1-6
v_gene: TRBV4-1
CDR3nt: TGCGCCAGCAGCAATCCACCTGCTTCACCCCTCCACTTT
CDR3aa: CASSNPPASPLHF

d_gene: -
abundance: many
j_gene: TRBJ2-2
v_gene: TRBV6-7
CDR3nt: TGTGCCAGCAGTCCCCGGCGCACCGGGGAGCTGTTTTTT
CDR3aa: CASSPRRTGELFF

d_gene: TRBD1
abundance: -
j_gene: TRBJ2-1
v_gene: TRBV7-3
CDR3nt: TGTGCCAGCAGCGCGACAGGGAGAGGCAATGAGCAGTTCTTC
CDR3aa: CASSATGRGNEQFF

d_gene: -
abundance: medium-sized
j_gene: TRBJ2-2
v_gene: TRBV28
CDR3nt: TGTGCCAGCAGTTTATTTAAGTTGGAAACCTGGGAGCTGTTTTTT
CDR3aa: CASSLFKLETWELFF

d_gene: -
abundance: many
j_gene: TRBJ2-3
v_gene: TRBV6-6
CDR3nt: TGTGCCAGCAGTTACTCGATGGATGGTAATACAGATACGCAGTATTTT
CDR3aa: CASSYSMDGNTDTQYF

d_gene: TRBD2
abundance: many
j_gene: TRBJ2-2
v_gene: TRBV20-1
CDR3nt: TGCAGTGCTACACGGGAGGCGGGCACCGGGGAGCTGTTTTTT
CDR3aa: CSATREAGTGELFF

d_gene: TRBD1
abundance: many
j_gene: TRBJ2-1
v_gene: TRBV24-1
CDR3nt: TGTGCCACCGCAGACAGGGGGCATGTAGATGAGCAGTTCTTC
CDR3aa: CATADRGHVDEQFF

d_gene: -
abundance: many
j_gene: TRBJ1-1
v_gene: TRBV5-1
CDR3nt: TGCGCCAGCAGCTTGACCCATGCAGGGCTTACTGAAGCTTTCTTT
CDR3aa: CASSLTHAGLTEAFF

d_gene: TRBD1
abundance: few
j_gene: TRBJ2-7
v_gene: TRBV25-1
CDR3nt: TGTGCCAGCGGACAGGGGGCTTACGAGCAGTACTTC
CDR3aa: CASGQGAYEQYF

d_gene: -
abundance: -
j_gene: TRBJ2-5
v_gene: TRBV5-4
CDR3nt: TGTGCCAGCAACCTCGACTTAGTAGGGGAAGAGACCCAGTACTTC
CDR3aa: CASNLDLVGEETQYF

d_gene: -
abundance: -
j_gene: TRBJ1-1
v_gene: TRBV12-3/TRBV12-4
CDR3nt: TGTGCCAGCAGTTTGGGCAGGGCGACTACTGAAGCTTTCTTT
CDR3aa: CASSLGRATTEAFF

d_gene: TRBD2
abundance: medium-sized
j_gene: TRBJ2-1
v_gene: TRBV4-1
CDR3nt: TGCGCCAGCAGCCAGGGCTGGCTAGCGGAATCCTACAATGAGCAGTTCTTC
CDR3aa: CASSQGWLAESYNEQFF

d_gene: TRBD1
abundance: many
j_gene: TRBJ1-4
v_gene: TRBV30
CDR3nt: TGTGCCTGGAACCGACAGGGGTCTAATGAAAAACTGTTTTTT
CDR3aa: CAWNRQGSNEKLFF

d_gene: -
abundance: medium-sized
j_gene: TRBJ2-7
v_gene: TRBV6-2/TRBV6-3
CDR3nt: TGTGCCAGCTCTTGGCGCTACGAGCAGTACTTC
CDR3aa: CASSWRYEQYF

d_gene: -
abundance: -
j_gene: TRBJ1-5
v_gene: TRBV29-1
CDR3nt: TGCAGCGTCCTGGGACCTGGACCCAATCAGCCCCAGCATTTT
CDR3aa: CSVLGPGPNQPQHF

d_gene: TRBD2
abundance: medium-sized
j_gene: TRBJ2-3
v_gene: TRBV11-2
CDR3nt: TGTGCCAGCAGCTTAGAAAGAGTGGGCGGGAGGACAGATACGCAGTATTTT
CDR3aa: CASSLERVGGRTDTQYF

d_gene: -
abundance: many
j_gene: TRBJ2-7
v_gene: TRBV20-1
CDR3nt: TGCAGTGCCCTCGGAGGCCCCGGTGGATACGAGCAGTACTTC
CDR3aa: CSALGGPGGYEQYF

d_gene: TRBD2
abundance: many
j_gene: TRBJ2-5
v_gene: TRBV19
CDR3nt: TGTGCCAGTAGTACTAGCGGGAGAGAGACCCAGTACTTC
CDR3aa: CASSTSGRETQYF

d_gene: TRBD1
abundance: many
j_gene: TRBJ2-1
v_gene: TRBV4-2
CDR3nt: TGTGCCAGCAGCCAAGGAGGGACAGTTTCCTACAATGAGCAGTTCTTC
CDR3aa: CASSQGGTVSYNEQFF

d_gene: TRBD1
abundance: many
j_gene: TRBJ2-1
v_gene: TRBV28
CDR3nt: TGTGCCAGCAGCCACTCCGGGACAGCAGGTTACAATGAGCAGTTCTTC
CDR3aa: CASSHSGTAGYNEQFF

d_gene: -
abundance: many
j_gene: TRBJ2-4
v_gene: TRBV29-1
CDR3nt: TGCAGCGTTGAAAGTTACGAAAACATTCAGTACTTC
CDR3aa: CSVESYENIQYF

d_gene: TRBD1
abundance: -
j_gene: TRBJ1-5
v_gene: TRBV7-8
CDR3nt: TGTGCCAGCAGCTTTGACAGGGAACAGCCCCAGCATTTT
CDR3aa: CASSFDREQPQHF

d_gene: -
abundance: many
j_gene: TRBJ1-5
v_gene: TRBV20-1
CDR3nt: TGCAGTGCTAGAGATGAGGGGGGCGGGAGTCAGCCCCAGCATTTT
CDR3aa: CSARDEGGGSQPQHF

d_gene: -
abundance: many
j_gene: TRBJ2-7
v_gene: TRBV7-2
CDR3nt: TGTGCCAGCACACTAGTAAGGGGCGGGGAGCAGTACTTC
CDR3aa: CASTLVRGGEQYF

d_gene: -
abundance: many
j_gene: TRBJ2-3
v_gene: TRBV25-1
CDR3nt: TGTGCCAGCAGTGGGAGGGATAGCACAGATACGCAGTATTTT
CDR3aa: CASSGRDSTDTQYF

d_gene: -
abundance: many
j_gene: TRBJ2-1
v_gene: TRBV20-1
CDR3nt: TGCAGTGCTAGAGACTTAGGGGGAATGGCGCAGTTCTTC
CDR3aa: CSARDLGGMAQFF

d_gene: TRBD1
abundance: many
j_gene: TRBJ1-6
v_gene: TRBV20-1
CDR3nt: TGCAGTGCCACTTCCCCGGGACAGGGCAATTCACCCCTCCACTTT
CDR3aa: CSATSPGQGNSPLHF

d_gene: TRBD1
abundance: many
j_gene: TRBJ2-7
v_gene: TRBV4-2
CDR3nt: TGTGCCAGCAGCCAAGGATCGAAGGGGGCCAGGTACGAGCAGTACTTC
CDR3aa: CASSQGSKGARYEQYF

d_gene: -
abundance: many
j_gene: TRBJ1-3
v_gene: TRBV9
CDR3nt: TGTGCCAGCAGCCGTTACTTGGACTCTGGAAACACCATATATTTT
CDR3aa: CASSRYLDSGNTIYF